This TCR beta chain was identified during a study of a mutant IDH1 vaccine in newly diagnosed glioma. CDR1 and CDR2 from the germline V gene are WSHSY and SAAADI. Trimming took 9 bases from V and 4 from J; bases not matched to a gene: 4. The CDR3 runs to 14 residues. Notes on this clone: Antigen unknown.

Sequencing used immunoSEQ multiplex PCR; TCRdb keeps in-frame clones, though not all of them. The profile shows around 45,000 clones, more than 70% of them singletons. Sample time point: week 35, safety follow-up. Vaccine doses each comprised 300 ug of mutant IDH1 20-mer peptide, with topical imiquimod. The study gave patients eight vaccinations in weeks 1, 3, 5, 7, 11, 15, 19, 23. New astrocytomas of WHO grade 3 or 4 that were IDH1-mutant and ATRX-lost were found in the donors. The V and J genes are TRBV10-2 and TRBJ2-2; 11 bases are a match to TRBD2. The clonotype comes from a woman aged 35 to 49 with glioma. Sequenced material: PBMCs, taken from a glioma patient whose treatment included an IDH1 peptide vaccine. The CDR3 DNA sequence: TGCGCCAGTGGACTAGCGGGCGCCACCGGGGAGCTGTTTTTT. Amino acids: CASGLAGATGELFF.